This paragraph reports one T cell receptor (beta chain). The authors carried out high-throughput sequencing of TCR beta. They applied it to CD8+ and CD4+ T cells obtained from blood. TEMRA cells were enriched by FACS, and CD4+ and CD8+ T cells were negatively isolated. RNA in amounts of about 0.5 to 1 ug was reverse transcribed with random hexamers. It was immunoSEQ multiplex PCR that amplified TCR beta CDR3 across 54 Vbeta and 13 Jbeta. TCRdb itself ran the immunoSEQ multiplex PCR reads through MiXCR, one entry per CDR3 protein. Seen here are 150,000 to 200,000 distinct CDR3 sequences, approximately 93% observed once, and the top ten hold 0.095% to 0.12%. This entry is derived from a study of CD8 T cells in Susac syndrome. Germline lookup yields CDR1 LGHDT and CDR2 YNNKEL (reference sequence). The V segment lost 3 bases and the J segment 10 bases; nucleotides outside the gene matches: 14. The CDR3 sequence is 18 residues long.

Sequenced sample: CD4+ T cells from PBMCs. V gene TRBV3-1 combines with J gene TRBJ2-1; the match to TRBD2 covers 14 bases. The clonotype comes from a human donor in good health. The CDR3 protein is CASSQGTSGGPLTTEQFF. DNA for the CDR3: TGTGCCAGCAGCCAGGGGACTAGCGGGGGCCCCCTGACGACGGAGCAGTTCTTC.